The 17 T cell receptor beta chains reported below all come from one sample, sequenced in a study of blood T cell repertoires in COVID-19. Produced via immunoSEQ multiplex PCR; TCRdb's table is partial and in-frame only. Of roughly 290,000 clones listed, 70% to 90% are singletons. Sequenced input: PBMCs or T cells enriched from blood (not recorded which). The receptor source for this set is a man aged 25 to 40 who had recovered from COVID-19.

The chain recombines TRBV7-2 with TRBJ1-2; D is undetermined. V shed 5 bases and J shed 8 bases, with 9 bases lying between them. There are 11 residues in the CDR3. The germline CDR1 and CDR2 sequences are SGHTA and FQGNSA. CDR3 nucleotide sequence: TGTGCCAGCAGCCCACTCTACGGCTACACCTTC. Its translation is CASSPLYGYTF.

The rearrangement uses TRBV20-1 and TRBJ2-3; perhaps TRBD2 as D (6 bases). The CDR3 runs 11 residues. In germline, CDR1 is DFQATT, CDR2 SNEGSKA (reference sequence). The ends were cut back, 3 bases at V and 8 bases at J, with 9 bases in the middle. The CDR3 DNA follows: TGCAGTGCTAGGGGGGGAGGTACGCAGTATTTT. Translating gives CSARGGGTQYF.

V is TRBV6-1 and J is TRBJ2-3; D is uncertain. Germline assignment: CDR1 MNHNS and CDR2 SASEGT. The germline V and J ends were trimmed by 1 base and 3 bases, with 8 bases remaining between them. There are 14 residues in the CDR3. CDR3 residues: CASSEGPQTDTQYF. The CDR3 DNA is TGTGCCAGCAGTGAAGGGCCCCAAACAGATACGCAGTATTTT.

This chain uses TRBV9 with TRBJ2-5, with 8 bases lining up with TRBD1. Looked up from germline, CDR1 is SGDLS and CDR2 is YYNGEE. Losses at the gene ends were 4 bases for V and 9 bases for J; bases not matched to a gene: 17. This CDR3 has 16 amino acids. CDR3 loop: CASSPRTGTHPGAQYF. CDR3 bases: TGTGCCAGCAGCCCACGGACAGGGACTCATCCCGGGGCCCAGTACTTC.

V and J are TRBV2 and TRBJ1-1; D may be TRBD1 (5 bases). This CDR3 is 15 amino acids long. Trimming cost V 5 bases and J 4 bases, with 17 bases left between them. Germline CDR1 SNHLY, CDR2 FYNNEI. CDR3 coding DNA: TGTGCCAGCAGTTTCCAGGGCTCCTCGAGCACTGAAGCTTTCTTT. It is translated as CASSFQGSSSTEAFF.

V usage is TRBV7-3 and J usage is TRBJ2-5; D possibly corresponds to TRBD1 (6 bases). Germline V gene sequence: CDR1 SGHTA, CDR2 FQGTGA. This CDR3 contains 15 residues. V shed 5 bases and J shed 2 bases, with 15 bases lying between them. The CDR3 nucleotides read TGTGCCAGCAGCCGCACCGGGACATCACAAGAGACCCAGTACTTC. Protein sequence: CASSRTGTSQETQYF.

The J gene is TRBJ2-2, the V gene TRBV6-5, with 7 bases fitting TRBD1. The CDR3 is made up of 15 amino acids. Per the germline V gene, CDR1 is MNHEY and CDR2 is SVGAGI. V was clipped by 7 bases and J by 0 bases; unmatched bases: 5. This CDR3 reads CASTLGTANTGELFF. As DNA, the CDR3 is TGTGCCAGCACCCTCGGGACAGCGAACACCGGGGAGCTGTTTTTT.

The rearrangement links TRBV9 to TRBJ2-3; D possibly corresponds to TRBD1 (6 bases). Trimming cost V 4 bases and J 5 bases, with 11 bases left between them. The CDR3 runs to 13 residues. From germline, CDR1 is SGDLS and CDR2 YYNGEE. CDR3 amino acids: CASSPQGGDTQYF. As DNA, the CDR3 is TGTGCCAGCAGCCCACAGGGCGGAGATACGCAGTATTTT.

This clone occurred a few times. The V gene is TRBV5-1, the J gene TRBJ2-7; 7 nucleotides agree with TRBD1. This CDR3 comprises 14 residues. CDR1 is SGHRS, CDR2 YFSETQ, per germline. V lost 7 bases to trimming and J lost 6 bases; unmatched junction nucleotides: 13. The CDR3 DNA reads TGCGCCAGCCGGGAATCGGGACAGTGGGGCGAGCAGTACTTC. As protein: CASRESGQWGEQYF.

This chain joins TRBV5-6 and TRBJ1-1; TRBD1 aligns across 9 bases. Germline CDR1 SGHDT, CDR2 YYEEEE. The CDR3 has 14 amino acids. V was pared by 3 bases and J by 4 bases, with 4 bases of the junction left unmatched. The CDR3 is CASSSTGGITEAFF. DNA of the CDR3: TGTGCCAGCAGCTCGACAGGGGGTATCACTGAAGCTTTCTTT.

This clone was detected only once. This may be a read error, as it is one base from a much larger clone. This sample also contains other DNA sequences that code for the same CDR3. The chain couples TRBV4-2 to TRBJ2-3, with D possibly TRBD1 on 6 matching bases. V lost 0 bases to trimming and J lost 1 base, with 11 bases between them. CDR3 length: 16 amino acids. Germline V gene sequence: CDR1 LGHNA, CDR2 YNFKEQ. The CDR3 DNA sequence: TGTGCCAGCAGCCAAGATCTAGCAGGGGGCACAGATACGCAGTATTTT. This gives the protein CASSQDLAGGTDTQYF.

V is TRBV5-1 and J is TRBJ1-4, with TRBD1 matching 10 bases. Germline CDR1 reads SGHRS; CDR2 reads YFSETQ. The CDR3 is 16 amino acids. V gave up 3 bases and J gave up 8 bases; unmatched junction bases: 10. The DNA for the CDR3 is TGCGCCAGCAGCTATTTAACCGGGACAGGGGAAGAAAAACTGTTTTTT. Amino acids: CASSYLTGTGEEKLFF.

The rearrangement uses TRBV5-4 and TRBJ2-3, with 7 nucleotides matching TRBD2. Germline-derived CDR1 and CDR2 are SGHNT and YYREEE (reference sequence). The V and J ends lost 4 bases and 6 bases, in that order; junction bases with no gene match: 11. The CDR3 consists of 15 residues. The CDR3 protein is CASSPDPGRDDTQYF. The CDR3 DNA is TGTGCCAGCAGCCCGGATCCGGGGAGGGATGATACGCAGTATTTT.

The chain has TRBV30 and TRBJ1-3, with TRBD1 identical over 7 bases. Looked up from germline, CDR1 is GTSNPN and CDR2 is SVGIG (reference sequence). Losses at the gene ends were 1 base for V and 0 bases for J; bases not matched to a gene: 3. The CDR3 extends over 15 amino acids. In nucleotides, the CDR3 is TGTGCCTGGAGTGAGACAGGGAGCTCTGGAAACACCATATATTTT. Translating gives CAWSETGSSGNTIYF.

This clone was counted a few times. V gene TRBV18 combines with J gene TRBJ1-6, with D possibly being TRBD1 (5 bases). This CDR3 contains 16 residues. The V end lost 3 bases, the J end lost 7 bases, and 16 bases lay between the germline ends. CDR1 and CDR2 from the germline V gene are KGHSH and LQKENI. CDR3 region: CASSPRQGVNNSPLHF. The CDR3 DNA is TGTGCCAGCTCACCGAGGCAGGGTGTAAACAATTCACCCCTCCACTTT.

The chain has TRBV24-1 and TRBJ2-5; 10 positions match TRBD1. This CDR3 has 15 residues. Trimming cost V 6 bases and J 3 bases; bases outside gene matches: 6. Per the germline V gene, CDR1 is KGHDR and CDR2 is SFDVKD. This chain's CDR3 is CATSPGQGGEETQYF. The CDR3 nucleotides are TGTGCCACCAGTCCTGGACAGGGGGGCGAAGAGACCCAGTACTTC.

This rearrangement joins TRBV5-6 to TRBJ2-1, with D possibly being TRBD2 (6 bases). Trimming left V 1 base short and J 3 bases short, with 11 bases between. The CDR3 runs to 15 residues. CDR1 and CDR2 from the germline V gene are SGHDT and YYEEEE. CDR3 sequence (DNA): TGTGCCAGCAGCTTGTCCGCGGGGAGCTACAATGAGCAGTTCTTC. Encoded protein: CASSLSAGSYNEQFF.